Listed below are T cell receptor beta chains from one sample, sequenced in a study of cytomegalovirus exposure and HLA in healthy donors. Generated by immunoSEQ multiplex PCR, the TCRdb table keeps only in-frame clones and is missing some. The sample consists of 170,000 or so clones, 77% of them appearing once. Source material: PBMCs. The source of these receptors is a woman in her 30s in good health and CMV-seropositive. Both conserved end residues are part of each CDR3.

TRBJ2-7,TRBV19,16,CASTTGGASGAYEQYF
TRBJ2-3,TRBV5-4,17,CASSLPGTSGSLGTQYF
TRBJ1-1,TRBV4-3,13,CASSQVGGTEAFF
TRBJ2-7,TRBV5-4,14,CASSVSGIIYEQYF
TRBJ1-2,TRBV30,19,CAWSGDVWTDTGDLYGYTF
TRBJ2-4,TRBV21-1,16,CASRFGERQAKNIQYF
TRBJ2-3,TRBV5-1,15,CASSLEASGTDTQYF
TRBJ2-1,TRBV18,18,CASSPGGRGDSSYNEQFF
TRBJ2-2,TRBV5-5,14,CASSTVGATGELFF
TRBJ1-2,TRBV19,14,CASSIGGSNYGYTF
TRBJ2-7,TRBV7-9,16,CASSSAGTGALYEQYF
TRBJ1-2,TRBV11-2,14,CASSAQGGADGYTF
TRBJ1-3,TRBV21-1,16,CASSNSPRAGGNTIYF
TRBJ2-7,TRBV5-4,13,CASSSRSSYEQYF
TRBJ2-1,TRBV6-1,14,CASAPGSSYNEQFF
TRBJ1-3,TRBV6-5,15,CASSYSPGSGNTIYF
TRBJ2-7,TRBV27,16,CASSPASGSRINEQYF
TRBJ1-6,TRBV4-2,18,CASSQGTGASSYNSPLHF
TRBJ2-7,TRBV5-1,15,CASSLWDTYSYEQYF
TRBJ2-1,TRBV5-1,12,CASSLSYNEQFF
TRBJ1-2,TRBV27,14,CASREPGLSAGYTF
TRBJ1-5,TRBV6-5,15,CASSYSDRGNQPQHF
TRBJ1-1,TRBV19,13,CATGTGRFAEAFF
TRBJ2-3,TRBV5-1,14,CASSLGQRAVTQYF
TRBJ2-7,TRBV30,16,CAWSVRQAGRLYEQYF
TRBJ2-2,TRBV19,15,CASSTGQGVAGELFF
TRBJ2-6,TRBV19,18,CASSIAGRAVGGANVLTF
TRBJ2-7,TRBV15,14,CATSTLAGSGEQYF
TRBJ2-7,TRBV9,14,CASSVGGSGIEQYF
TRBJ2-5,TRBV5-6,15,CASSLAAELQETQYF
TRBJ2-1,TRBV11-3,16,CASSPPTSPIYNEQFF
TRBJ1-2,TRBV6-1,16,CASSESRDSLNYGYTF
TRBJ2-7,TRBV9,16,CASSEGWTGGSAEQYF
TRBJ1-2,TRBV15,13,CAASDRGSYGYTF